What follows are 26 T cell receptor beta chains derived from one specimen sequenced in a study of T-cell memory formation after mild COVID-19. From the 5' RACE reads, TCRdb called clonotypes with MiXCR, one entry per CDR3 protein. Altogether 350,000 to 500,000 distinct CDR3 sequences are present, less than 25% being singletons, with the ten largest covering around 13%. Sequencing used PBMCs or a T cell subset sorted from them (not recorded which). These TCRs come from an adult woman who had mild COVID-19 (a few samples of this study predate the infection). Cell type and time point are not known.

This clonotype was counted only a few times. The chain is built from TRBV6-2 or TRBV6-3 and TRBJ2-1; D gene unclear. Trimming left V 2 bases short and J 9 bases short, with 11 bases between. Germline V gives CDR1 MNHEY, CDR2 SVGEGT. The CDR3 has 13 residues. CDR3 nucleotides: TGTGCCAGCAGTTACAGAATTAAGAGTGAGCAGTTCTTC. Translation gives CASSYRIKSEQFF.

The chain uses TRBV9 and TRBJ2-2; TRBD1 is a possible D gene (5 bases). Trimming cost V 4 bases and J 5 bases, with 18 bases left between them. The CDR3 runs 16 residues. Per germline, CDR1 SGDLS and CDR2 YYNGEE. The CDR3 DNA reads TGTGCCAGCAGCCCACGACCGGCCGGACATACCGGGGAGCTGTTTTTT. Its translation: CASSPRPAGHTGELFF. The complete variable domain, with remaining parts taken from reference TRBV9 and TRBJ2-2, reads DSGVTQTPKHLITATGQRVTLRCSPRSGDLSVYWYQQSLDQGLQFLIQYYNGEERAKGNILERFSAQQFPDLHSELNLSSLELGDSALYFCASSPRPAGHTGELFFGEGSRLTVL.

This clonotype came up many times. The V call is TRBV12-3 or TRBV12-4, the J call TRBJ1-2; no clear D gene. The germline V and J ends were trimmed by 8 bases and 8 bases, with 12 bases remaining between them. This CDR3 is built from 11 residues. The CDR3 sequence is CASYRSGGYTF. The CDR3 DNA follows: TGTGCCAGCTATAGGTCGGGGGGCTACACCTTC.

This chain uses TRBV20-1 with TRBJ1-5; no clear D gene. The CDR3 is 13 amino acids. Trimming removed 0 bases at V and 8 bases at J, with 11 bases between. Germline assignment: CDR1 DFQATT and CDR2 SNEGSKA (reference sequence). This CDR3 reads CSARDHLSKPQHF. CDR3 DNA: TGCAGTGCTAGAGATCATTTGTCGAAGCCCCAGCATTTT.

As for this clonotype: A junction end diverges from the germline sequence, so it may reflect a read error. This chain uses TRBV5-1 with TRBJ2-1, with a possible D match to TRBD2 (5 bases). CDR1 is SGHRS, CDR2 YFSETQ, per germline. The CDR3 covers 14 residues. Here the CDR3 reads CASSGRLSFNEQFF. The CDR3 DNA sequence: TGCGCCAGCAGCGGACGACTATCCTTCAATGAGCAGTTCTTC.

The chain combines TRBV9 with TRBJ2-1, with a possible D match to TRBD2 (5 bases). The CDR3 is 16 amino acids. Trimming removed 2 bases from V and 8 bases from J, with 20 bases in between. The germline V gene encodes CDR1 SGDLS and CDR2 YYNGEE. DNA of the CDR3: TGTGCCAGCAGCGTTTTAAGGCGCGGAGCCGGGGATGAGCAGTTCTTC. This encodes CASSVLRRGAGDEQFF.

Worth noting for this clonotype: An end of the junction differs from the germline gene, which may be a read error. The rearrangement links TRBV29-1 to TRBJ1-2; weak D call: TRBD1 (6 bases). The CDR3 length is 16 residues. Germline assignment: CDR1 SQVTM and CDR2 ANQGSEA. In DNA, the CDR3 is TGCAGCGTTCTTGACCCCCGGCGCTACGGGGGCTATGGCTACACATTC. Translation: CSVLDPRRYGGYGYTF.

The chain couples TRBV20-1 to TRBJ2-7; 14 bases map to TRBD2. The V segment lost 3 bases and the J segment 2 bases; nucleotides outside the gene matches: 6. Germline CDR1 reads DFQATT; CDR2 reads SNEGSKA (reference sequence). The CDR3 is made up of 16 amino acids. This CDR3 is CSARGTSGGSTYEQYF. The CDR3 coding sequence is TGCAGTGCTAGGGGGACTAGCGGGGGATCTACCTACGAGCAGTACTTC.

The chain has TRBV20-1 and TRBJ1-2; D remains unclear. This CDR3 contains 11 residues. The germline gives CDR1 DFQATT, CDR2 SNEGSKA (reference sequence). The V end lost 3 bases, the J end lost 5 bases, and 7 bases lay between the germline ends. In nucleotides, the CDR3 is TGCAGTGCTAGTACGGGATATGGCTACACCTTC. Its protein is CSASTGYGYTF.

The rearrangement joins TRBV2 to TRBJ1-1; D uncertain. Per the germline V gene, CDR1 is SNHLY and CDR2 is FYNNEI. CDR3 size: 13 residues. The V and J ends lost 7 bases and 1 base respectively, with 10 bases between them. The DNA for the CDR3 is TGTGCCAGCATGGTTCTAGGGAACACTGAAGCTTTCTTT. Its translation: CASMVLGNTEAFF.

The V and J genes are TRBV27 and TRBJ1-5; a weak D match, TRBD1 (6 bases). V was clipped by 3 bases and J by 3 bases, with 12 bases between them. Germline V gene lookup returns CDR1 MNHEY and CDR2 SMNVEV (reference sequence). The length of the CDR3 is 15 residues. CDR3 in amino acids: CASSFGGAFNQPQHF. CDR3 DNA: TGTGCCAGCAGTTTCGGGGGGGCTTTCAATCAGCCCCAGCATTTT.

The J gene is TRBJ2-1, the V gene TRBV5-1; 10 bases line up with TRBD2. Germline CDR1 reads SGHRS; CDR2 reads YFSETQ. J gave up 8 bases and V 2 bases, and 19 bases lay outside the gene matches. This CDR3 spans 19 amino acids. The CDR3 protein is CASSLDGVRLAGAQDEQFF. The CDR3 DNA is TGCGCCAGCAGCTTAGACGGCGTACGGCTAGCGGGGGCCCAGGATGAGCAGTTCTTC.

This rearrangement joins TRBV11-2 to TRBJ2-1, with no clear D. CDR3 size: 14 residues. Looked up from germline, CDR1 is SGHAT and CDR2 is FQNNGV. The CDR3 loop is CVSRTPRKSYEQFF. DNA for the CDR3: TGTGTCTCCCGGACGCCTAGGAAATCCTATGAGCAGTTCTTC.

This clonotype was detected a few times. A junction end diverges from the germline sequence, so it may reflect a read error. CDR3 sequence: CASSLVRGTNSASF. The CDR3, as DNA: TGTGCCAGCAGTTTAGTTCGAGGCACCAATTCCGCCTCTTTT. V usage is TRBV12-3 or TRBV12-4 and J usage is TRBJ1-1; no definite D call. CDR3 length: 14 amino acids.

This clonotype was detected a few times. The chain combines TRBV20-1 with TRBJ2-3, with D perhaps matching TRBD2 (6 bases). The CDR3 contains 15 residues. Trimming left V 6 bases short and J 0 bases short, with 16 bases between. The germline gives CDR1 DFQATT, CDR2 SNEGSKA (reference sequence). DNA of the CDR3: TGCAGTGCCCGGGACTTTCGAACTAGCACAGATACGCAGTATTTT. Encoded protein: CSARDFRTSTDTQYF.

The V gene is TRBV6-6, the J gene TRBJ2-5; D call uncertain. CDR1 and CDR2 from the germline V gene are MNHNY and SVGAGI (reference sequence). With 7 bases removed from V and 5 bases from J, the gap between germline ends came to 11 bases. The CDR3 spans 12 residues. This CDR3 reads CASTLHGETQYF. The CDR3 DNA follows: TGTGCCAGCACCCTCCACGGGGAGACCCAGTACTTC.

This clonotype was counted between two and nine times. The rearrangement uses TRBV6-6 and TRBJ2-1, with 11 bases identical to TRBD1. CDR3 size: 15 residues. Germline V CDR1 and CDR2: MNHNY, SVGAGI (reference sequence). Trimming took 5 bases from V and 7 from J; bases not matched to a gene: 7. The DNA of the CDR3 is TGTGCCAGCAGTCCCCCGGGACAGGGGGAAAATGAGCAGTTCTTC. This encodes CASSPPGQGENEQFF.

This clonotype has only a few counts. This rearrangement joins TRBV4-3 to TRBJ2-1; the match to TRBD2 covers 13 bases. Germline trimming cut 1 base from V and 10 bases from J; bases unmatched to any gene: 4. This CDR3 has 15 amino acids. From germline, CDR1 is LGHNA and CDR2 YSLEER. The CDR3: CASSQGTSGSVEQFF. The CDR3 coding sequence is TGCGCCAGCAGCCAAGGGACTAGCGGGAGCGTGGAGCAGTTCTTC.

The chain is built from TRBV5-1 and TRBJ1-2, with 8 bases that match TRBD1. Germline V gene data show CDR1 as SGHRS and CDR2 as YFSETQ. J lost 5 bases, V lost 0 bases, and 3 bases had no gene match. The CDR3 sequence is 14 residues long. The CDR3 loop reads CASSLDTGGYGYTF. The CDR3 region has the DNA TGCGCCAGCAGCTTGGATACAGGGGGGTATGGCTACACCTTC.

The chain joins TRBV12-3 or TRBV12-4 to TRBJ1-1, with 9 bases that match TRBD1. This CDR3 spans 16 amino acids. J gave up 5 bases and V 5 bases, and 12 bases lay outside the gene matches. This CDR3 is CASSRDRVIGRTEAFF. CDR3 bases: TGTGCCAGCAGTCGGGACAGGGTAATTGGAAGGACTGAAGCTTTCTTT.

CDR3 in amino acids: CSANTDRKANTIYF. In DNA, the CDR3 is TGCAGTGCTAATACGGACAGGAAGGCAAACACCATATATTTT. This chain uses TRBV20-1 with TRBJ1-3; 7 bases align to TRBD1. The J segment lost 6 bases and the V segment lost 4 bases, leaving 9 bases of the junction unmatched. The CDR3 loop spans 14 amino acids. Germline CDR1 is DFQATT and CDR2 is SNEGSKA (reference sequence).

The chain employs TRBV2 and TRBJ2-5, with D unclear. The V gene's germline CDR1 is SNHLY and CDR2 FYNNEI. CDR3 length equals 13 residues. The V end lost 9 bases, the J end lost 1 base, and 12 bases lay between the germline ends. The CDR3 nucleotides are TGTGCCAGTTTAAACCCGCCCCAAGAGACCCAGTACTTC. Protein product: CASLNPPQETQYF.

The rearrangement links TRBV12-3 or TRBV12-4 to TRBJ1-3; no reliable D call. V was shortened by 3 bases and J by 0 bases, with 6 bases between the two germline ends. The CDR3 extends over 14 amino acids. CDR3 amino acids: CASSLVNSGNTIYF. CDR3 coding DNA: TGTGCCAGCAGTTTGGTGAACTCTGGAAACACCATATATTTT.

In this sample, this clonotype turned up a few times. This chain joins TRBV7-2 and TRBJ1-1; D gene ambiguous. CDR1 is SGHTA, CDR2 FQGNSA, per germline. This CDR3 spans 16 amino acids. V dropped 3 bases and J dropped 1 base, with 15 bases sitting between them. The chain's CDR3 is CASSFRRGLTNTEAFF. The CDR3 coding sequence is TGTGCCAGCAGCTTTAGGCGGGGTCTAACGAACACTGAAGCTTTCTTT.

The table lists this clonotype with a few counts. The chain recombines TRBV6-2 or TRBV6-3 with TRBJ2-1; 10 bases are a match to TRBD2. Germline loops: CDR1 MNHEY, CDR2 SVGEGT. The J segment lost 5 bases and the V segment lost 7 bases, leaving 5 bases of the junction unmatched. This CDR3 comprises 14 residues. The CDR3 loop reads CASNLAGVDNEQFF. In DNA, the CDR3 is TGTGCCAGCAATCTAGCGGGAGTAGACAATGAGCAGTTCTTC.

V and J are TRBV20-1 and TRBJ2-1; possible D gene TRBD2, 6 bases. Trimming cost V 3 bases and J 7 bases, with 19 bases left between them. Germline CDR1 DFQATT, CDR2 SNEGSKA (reference sequence). The CDR3 is 15 residues long. CDR3 residues: CSARTVPGVGNEQFF. Written as DNA, the CDR3 is TGCAGTGCTAGGACGGTCCCGGGAGTGGGAAATGAGCAGTTCTTC.